This TCR beta chain was sequenced in a study of blood T cells in healthy people across ages. The donors, aged about 6 to 90, were healthy Caucasians from Russia. To note about this clonotype: No antigen is known for it.

Next came a second PCR, run for about 7 to 12 cycles, which used a sample-barcoded 5' primer along with a J-beta primer mix. MiXCR was run by TCRdb on the 5' RACE reads, yielding one entry per CDR3 protein. This table holds about 730,000 distinct CDR3 sequences, roughly 47% found once. Study-level points and caveats: TCR beta diversity correlated strongly with naive T cell percentage.

This CDR3 has 15 residues. Losses at the gene ends were 5 bases for V and 0 bases for J; bases not matched to a gene: 6. CDR1 and CDR2 (germline): SGHVS, FNYEAQ. Source material: blood. The gene calls are TRBV7-6 and TRBJ1-2; 7 bases align to TRBD1. This TCR was sampled from a woman aged 60-75 years in good health. CDR3 DNA sequence: TGTGCCAGCAGCGTACAGGGGAGACCTAACTATGGCTACACCTTC. Its translation is CASSVQGRPNYGYTF.